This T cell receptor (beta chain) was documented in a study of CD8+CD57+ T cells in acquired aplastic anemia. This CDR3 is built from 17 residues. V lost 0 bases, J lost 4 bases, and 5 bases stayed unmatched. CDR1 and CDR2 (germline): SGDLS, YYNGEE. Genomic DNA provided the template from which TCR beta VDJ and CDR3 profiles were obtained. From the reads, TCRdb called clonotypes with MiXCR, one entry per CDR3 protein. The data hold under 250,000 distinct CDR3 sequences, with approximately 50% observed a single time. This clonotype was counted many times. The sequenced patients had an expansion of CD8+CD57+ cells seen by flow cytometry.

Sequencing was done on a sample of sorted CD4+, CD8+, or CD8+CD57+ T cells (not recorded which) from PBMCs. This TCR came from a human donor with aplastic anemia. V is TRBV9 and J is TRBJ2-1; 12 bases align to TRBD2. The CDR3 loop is CASSVATGTSGYNEQFF. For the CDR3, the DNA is TGTGCCAGCAGCGTAGCTACCGGGACTAGCGGGTACAATGAGCAGTTCTTC.